This T cell receptor beta chain was recorded in a study of blood T cell repertoires in COVID-19. The wider study: Samples of COVID-19 (acute and convalescent) were obtained from the United States, Italy and Spain. Sources were T cells, B-cell-depleted T cells, or PBMCs; the material itself was cDNA or gDNA.

In the authors' methods: For nucleated cells, counts were estimated from reference gene primer amplification. This table comes from immunoSEQ multiplex PCR, and its TCRdb copy is limited to in-frame clones, with some not included. The V and J calls and the clone size are those of that table, but D and trimming were determined from the DNA. The repertoire holds roughly 300,000 clones, with approximately 85% as singletons. CDR1 is SNHLY, CDR2 FYNNEI, per germline. Trimming removed 5 bases from V and 1 base from J; junction bases left unmatched: 6. The CDR3 is 15 residues long. Material: peripheral blood. V and J are TRBV2 and TRBJ1-1, with TRBD1 matching over 8 bases. The TCR sequence derives from a human donor in a cohort sampled during active COVID-19. CDR3 amino acids: CASSHTGTGNTEAFF. In DNA, the CDR3 is TGTGCCAGCAGTCACACCGGGACAGGGAACACTGAAGCTTTCTTT.